The rows below give T cell receptor beta chains drawn from one sample of a study of cytomegalovirus exposure and HLA in healthy donors. This table comes from immunoSEQ multiplex PCR, and its TCRdb copy is limited to in-frame clones, with some not included. The data contain some 100,000 clones, approximately 81% of them singletons. Sequencing input: PBMCs. These receptors were obtained from a woman under 40 in good health and CMV-seronegative. CDR3s include the opening cysteine and the closing phenylalanine or tryptophan. D genes are given only for firm matches. The size field is filled for only some rows; it gives once, few, many or a size class.

clone_size,j_call,d_call,v_call,cdr3_nt,cdr3_aa
.,TRBJ2-7,TRBD2,TRBV7-2,TGTGCCAGCAGCCCTCTACAGACTAGCGGGAGGGCCTACGAGCAGTACTTC,CASSPLQTSGRAYEQYF
.,TRBJ1-2,.,TRBV6-4,TGTGCCAGCAGTGACGAAGAGGGAACAGGGTGGTATGGCTACACCTTC,CASSDEEGTGWYGYTF
few,TRBJ2-1,.,TRBV2,TGTGCCAGCAGTAATTCTTTGCAGTTCTTC,CASSNSLQFF
.,TRBJ2-7,TRBD2,TRBV6-1,TGTGCCAGCAAGGCTAGCGGGAGCTACGAGCAGTACTTC,CASKASGSYEQYF
.,TRBJ2-7,TRBD2,TRBV28,TGTGCCAGCAGTGTTAGCGGGAGGGCCTACGAGCAGTACTTC,CASSVSGRAYEQYF
.,TRBJ2-2,TRBD2,TRBV14,TGTGCCAGCAGCCAACGGCTAGCGGCAGACACCGGGGAGCTGTTTTTT,CASSQRLAADTGELFF
.,TRBJ2-3,.,TRBV9,TGTGCCAGCAGCGTAGTGTCAGGGACAGATACGCAGTATTTT,CASSVVSGTDTQYF
.,TRBJ1-1,.,TRBV29-1,TGCAGCGTTTCTCGAGGGCAGAACACTGAAGCTTTCTTT,CSVSRGQNTEAFF
.,TRBJ1-2,.,TRBV4-3,TGCGCCAGCAGCCAAGACAGGGCTAACTATGGCTACACCTTC,CASSQDRANYGYTF
.,TRBJ2-2,TRBD2,TRBV30,TGTGCCTGGAGTGGTGGACTAGCGCCCGGGGAGCTGTTTTTT,CAWSGGLAPGELFF
.,TRBJ2-7,TRBD2,TRBV10-3,TGTGCCATCAGTGGATTCAGGACTAGCGACTCCTACGAGCAGTACTTC,CAISGFRTSDSYEQYF
.,TRBJ1-1,.,TRBV7-6,TGTGCCACCGCAAGTGACAGCATGAACACTGAAGCTTTCTTT,CATASDSMNTEAFF
.,TRBJ2-7,TRBD2,TRBV19,TGTGCCAGTAGTATGCGGGAGGGCGTTTACGAGCAGTACTTC,CASSMREGVYEQYF
.,TRBJ1-4,.,TRBV30,TGTGCCTGGAGTCCCGGAGGACAGAGTGAAAAACTGTTTTTT,CAWSPGGQSEKLFF
.,TRBJ2-1,TRBD2,TRBV10-3,TGTGCCATCGACCCTAGCGGGGACTACAATGAGCAGTTCTTC,CAIDPSGDYNEQFF
.,TRBJ1-6,TRBD1,TRBV7-2,TGTGCCAGCAGCATTCCCGGGACAGGGGATAGGCCCCTCCACTTT,CASSIPGTGDRPLHF
.,TRBJ1-5,TRBD1,TRBV7-9,TGTGCCAGCAGCTTAGGGACAGGGCCTCGGCAGCCCCAGCATTTT,CASSLGTGPRQPQHF
.,TRBJ1-6,.,TRBV14,TGTGCCAGCAGCCAAGCCCCGGAGTGGGTGGGTTTTTCACCCCTCCACTTT,CASSQAPEWVGFSPLHF
.,TRBJ2-3,TRBD2,TRBV4-1,TGCGCCAGCAGCCAACTAGCGGGAGTGGATACGCAGTATTTT,CASSQLAGVDTQYF
.,TRBJ2-7,TRBD2,TRBV30,TGTGCCTGGAGTGTAGAGAGGACTAGCGGGAGTTGGGCCTACGAGCAGTACTTC,CAWSVERTSGSWAYEQYF
.,TRBJ1-1,.,TRBV18,TGTGCCACCCGCGGGGTGGGGAACACTGAAGCTTTCTTT,CATRGVGNTEAFF
.,TRBJ2-7,TRBD2,TRBV23-1,TGCGCCAGCAGTCACCCCATAGTTGGGACTAGCGGATACGAGCAGTACTTC,CASSHPIVGTSGYEQYF
.,TRBJ2-3,.,TRBV10-3,TGTGCCATGAGAACCACAGATACGCAGTATTTT,CAMRTTDTQYF
.,TRBJ2-1,.,TRBV5-4,TGTGCCAGCAGCTCCCGGTCCGCTACCTACAATGAGCAGTTCTTC,CASSSRSATYNEQFF
.,TRBJ1-2,TRBD1,TRBV6-5,TGTGCCAGCAGGAGGGACAGGGGGTCGGGGGGCTACACCTTC,CASRRDRGSGGYTF
.,TRBJ2-5,TRBD1,TRBV6-1,TGTGCCAGCAGTGAGCGGCTAGGGGGCGGGCAGACCCAGTACTTC,CASSERLGGGQTQYF
few,TRBJ1-2,TRBD1,TRBV7-2,TGTGCCAGCAGCTTAGCGGCGGGACAGGGGGCAAACTATGGCTACACCTTC,CASSLAAGQGANYGYTF
once,TRBJ2-7,.,TRBV6-1,TGTGCCAGCAACCCGGGAACCTCCTACGAGCAGTACTTC,CASNPGTSYEQYF
.,TRBJ2-1,.,TRBV7-9,TGTTCCAGCAGCCCTTGGAGGGAGACTAGTACCAATGAGCAGTTCTTC,CSSSPWRETSTNEQFF
.,TRBJ2-7,TRBD2,TRBV5-4,TGTGCCAGCAGCCCCGGGACTAGCGGCTACGAGCAGTACTTC,CASSPGTSGYEQYF
few,TRBJ1-2,TRBD1,TRBV7-9,TGTGCCAGCAGCTTTGATGGGACAGGGGGTAAAGATGGCTACACCTTC,CASSFDGTGGKDGYTF
.,TRBJ2-3,TRBD2,TRBV6-4,TGTGCCAGCAGTGACACTCCCGGGACTAGCGCCGATACGCAGTATTTT,CASSDTPGTSADTQYF
.,TRBJ1-1,.,TRBV28,TGTGCCAGCACGCGGCAGTCCAACACTGAAGCTTTCTTT,CASTRQSNTEAFF
.,TRBJ1-1,.,TRBV19,TGTGCCAGTAGTATATTAAGGGGGGGCACTGAAGCTTTCTTT,CASSILRGGTEAFF
.,TRBJ2-3,.,TRBV4-3,TGCGCCAGCAGCGACAAAGGGAGGACTAACGGAAGCACAGATACGCAGTATTTT,CASSDKGRTNGSTDTQYF
.,TRBJ2-3,.,TRBV12-5,TGTGCTAGTGGGAGGAGTGGCACAGATACGCAGTATTTT,CASGRSGTDTQYF
.,TRBJ2-7,.,TRBV28,TGTGCCAGCAGCCATCCCGGGGCCTACGAGCAGTACTTC,CASSHPGAYEQYF
few,TRBJ2-3,.,TRBV18,TGTGCCAGCTCACCACCGGCTAGCACAGATACGCAGTATTTT,CASSPPASTDTQYF
.,TRBJ2-7,TRBD2,TRBV29-1,TGCAGCGCAGGACTAGCGCCTACCTACGAGCAGTACTTC,CSAGLAPTYEQYF
.,TRBJ1-2,.,TRBV7-9,TGTTCCAGCAGCCCTCAGGGGTATGGCTACACCTTC,CSSSPQGYGYTF
once,TRBJ2-1,TRBD2,TRBV6-4,TGTGCCAGCAAGCTAGCGGATAGCTCCTACAATGAGCAGTTCTTC,CASKLADSSYNEQFF
.,TRBJ1-4,.,TRBV27,TGTGCCAGCACCTGGAGCCGCGGTGAAAAACTGTTTTTT,CASTWSRGEKLFF
.,TRBJ2-2,TRBD1,TRBV11-1,TGTGCCAGCAGCCTGATACCGGGACAGGGTTGGACCGGGGAGCTGTTTTTT,CASSLIPGQGWTGELFF
.,TRBJ1-5,TRBD1,TRBV5-1,TGCGCCAGCAGCGCAGACAGGGATCAGCCCCAGCATTTT,CASSADRDQPQHF
.,TRBJ1-1,TRBD1,TRBV10-3,TGTGCCACGATGAGAGGGACAGGGGGGGACACTGAAGCTTTCTTT,CATMRGTGGDTEAFF
.,TRBJ2-1,.,TRBV10-3,TGTGCCATCAGTGAGTCGACTCGGCGAGGGGAGCAGTTCTTC,CAISESTRRGEQFF
.,TRBJ2-2,TRBD2,TRBV9,TGTGCCAGCAGCGTAGTTGGCGGGAGGGCCCCAACCGGGGAGCTGTTTTTT,CASSVVGGRAPTGELFF
.,TRBJ2-1,.,TRBV5-6,TGTGCCAGCAGCCCCACTAGCATCAATGAGCAGTTCTTC,CASSPTSINEQFF
.,TRBJ2-1,TRBD1,TRBV7-3,TGTGCCAGCAGCCCTATAGGAATAAAAACACAGGGGGCACAGTTCTTC,CASSPIGIKTQGAQFF
.,TRBJ1-3,.,TRBV6-5,TGTGCCAGCAGTTACTCCACAGGGGGAAACACCATATATTTT,CASSYSTGGNTIYF
.,TRBJ1-2,TRBD1,TRBV9,TGTGCCAGCAGCCCTCCATCAGGGGGCTACTATGGCTACACCTTC,CASSPPSGGYYGYTF
.,TRBJ1-2,TRBD1,TRBV6-4,TGTGCCAGCAGCGGACAGGGCTTCCTCTATGGCTACACCTTC,CASSGQGFLYGYTF
.,TRBJ2-7,TRBD2,TRBV19,TGTGCCAGTAGTATGGGGCTAGCGGGAGCCCACGAGCAGTACTTC,CASSMGLAGAHEQYF
.,TRBJ2-6,TRBD2,TRBV4-3,TGCGCCAGCAGCGCCACGGGGGGAAAGGGGGCCAACGTCCTGACTTTC,CASSATGGKGANVLTF